This TCR beta chain was sequenced during a study of cytomegalovirus exposure and HLA in healthy donors. Whole-study findings and limits: It was 150 to 200 TCR beta chains that were listed as cytomegalovirus-associated.

Primers: 60 Vbeta forward and 13 Jbeta reverse. The assay was immunoSEQ multiplex PCR, and TCRdb's table has in-frame clones only and misses some. The sample holds some 200,000 clones, approximately 85% seen once. As concerns this clone: The antigen is not known.

From germline, CDR1 is MNHNY and CDR2 SVGAGI (reference sequence). Deletions cut 5 bases from V and 5 bases from J, with 15 bases between. This CDR3 is 14 amino acids long. Donors were nominally healthy when sampled, though unrecorded immune exposures were likely. The rearrangement joins TRBV6-6 to TRBJ1-1, with D tentatively TRBD1 (6 bases). Sequencing used PBMCs. This TCR was sampled from a girl aged 10-17 years in good health and CMV-seropositive. This CDR3 reads CASSPRGGQTEAFF. CDR3 in DNA: TGTGCCAGCAGTCCTAGAGGGGGTCAGACTGAAGCTTTCTTT.